The rows below give T cell receptor beta chains drawn from one sample of a study of T-cell reconstitution after alpha-beta-depleted transplantation in children. TCRdb processed the PCR reads anew with MiXCR; each CDR3 protein has one entry. The table lists approximately 250,000 distinct CDR3 sequences, roughly a tenth of them singletons. Sequenced material: PBMCs from the stem cell graft donor, taken from the stem cell graft. The source of these receptors is a human donor who donated a stem cell graft to a child with SCID. The CDR3 runs from the conserved cysteine through the conserved F or W. The D gene is left open where the match is weak. Only part of the rows carry a size: once, few, many, or a class if the clone is expanded.

V gene	clone size	J gene	D gene	CDR3 protein	CDR3 DNA
TRBV5-1	.	TRBJ1-2	TRBD1	CASSPGTDPYGYTF	TGCGCCAGCAGCCCGGGGACAGACCCTTATGGCTACACCTTC
TRBV20-1	many	TRBJ2-3	TRBD2	CSAPSGGADTQYF	TGCAGTGCTCCTAGCGGGGGGGCAGATACGCAGTATTTT
TRBV11-2	many	TRBJ2-1	.	CASSFGFLSSYNEQFF	TGTGCCAGCAGCTTTGGTTTCCTTAGCTCCTACAATGAGCAGTTCTTC
TRBV29-1	many	TRBJ1-4	.	CSVGANNEKLFF	TGCAGCGTCGGGGCCAATAATGAAAAACTGTTTTTT
TRBV5-1	many	TRBJ2-1	TRBD1	CASSWGQGMNEQFF	TGCGCCAGCAGCTGGGGACAGGGCATGAATGAGCAGTTCTTC
TRBV4-1	many	TRBJ2-7	TRBD2	CASSQEFFSGGFIYEQYF	TGCGCCAGCAGCCAAGAATTCTTTAGCGGGGGTTTTATTTACGAGCAGTACTTC
TRBV5-1	many	TRBJ2-1	TRBD2	CASSATSGYFNEQFF	TGCGCCAGCAGCGCCACTAGCGGCTATTTCAATGAGCAGTTCTTC
TRBV7-8	many	TRBJ2-1	TRBD1	CASSLTSGTGSSYNEQFF	TGTGCCAGCAGCTTAACTTCCGGGACAGGGAGCTCCTACAATGAGCAGTTCTTC
TRBV5-1	many	TRBJ1-1	TRBD1	CASSFPGTGVMNTEAFF	TGCGCCAGCAGCTTCCCCGGGACAGGGGTCATGAACACTGAAGCTTTCTTT
TRBV24-1	many	TRBJ2-3	.	CATSEPADTDTQYF	TGTGCCACCAGTGAGCCGGCAGACACAGATACGCAGTATTTT